The rows below give T cell receptor beta chains drawn from one sample of a study of blood T cell repertoires in COVID-19. Sequenced by immunoSEQ multiplex PCR; TCRdb stores in-frame clones only, minus some. The table lists about 300,000 clones, 85% to 90% of them singletons. The material sequenced was PBMCs or T cells enriched from blood (not recorded which). All receptors derive from a woman in her forties or fifties who had been exposed to COVID-19. CDR3s include the opening cysteine and the closing phenylalanine or tryptophan. The order of the fields is J gene, clone size, D gene, V gene, CDR3 DNA, CDR3 protein. D genes are given only for firm matches. A clone size is listed for some rows: how often the clone was seen (once, few, many), or a class if it is expanded.

>TRBJ1-6|.|.|TRBV7-2
TGTGCCAGCAGCTTAGTCTCGGGGGTAGGATCACCCCTCCACTTT
CASSLVSGVGSPLHF
>TRBJ1-5|.|.|TRBV20-1
TGCAGTGCCAGTCCTCGGTACTCACATCAGCCCCAGCATTTT
CSASPRYSHQPQHF
>TRBJ2-2|.|.|TRBV27
TGTGCCAGCAGCCGGGACGGCGGGGCCGGGGAGCTGTTTTTT
CASSRDGGAGELFF
>TRBJ1-1|.|.|TRBV29-1
TGCAGCTCGCGTGATAGCGACACTGAAGCTTTCTTT
CSSRDSDTEAFF
>TRBJ1-4|.|.|TRBV5-8
TGTGCCAGCAGCCGTTCGATTCGGGCTAATGAAAAACTGTTTTTT
CASSRSIRANEKLFF
>TRBJ1-1|.|TRBD1|TRBV7-9
TGTGCCAGCAGCCCCCGACAGGGTATAACTGAAGCTTTCTTT
CASSPRQGITEAFF
>TRBJ2-1|.|TRBD1|TRBV27
TGTGCCAGCAGTTTGACAGGGAGCTCCTACAATGAGCAGTTCTTC
CASSLTGSSYNEQFF
>TRBJ1-3|.|.|TRBV19
TGTGCCAGTAAGGAGGTCGGGGGTTTCTCTGGAAACACCATATATTTT
CASKEVGGFSGNTIYF
>TRBJ1-1|.|TRBD1|TRBV3-1/TRBV3-2
TGTGCCAGCAGCAGAGGACAGGGTGGCACTGAAGCTTTCTTT
CASSRGQGGTEAFF
>TRBJ2-2|.|.|TRBV2
TGTGCCAGCAGTCAGGGTATCGGGGAGCTGTTTTTT
CASSQGIGELFF
>TRBJ2-5|.|.|TRBV5-1
TGCGCCAGCAGCCCGGGTGCCGGAAAAGAGACCCAGTACTTC
CASSPGAGKETQYF
>TRBJ1-1|.|TRBD1|TRBV10-3
TGTGCCATCAGTGCACAGGGGACCCTGAACACTGAAGCTTTCTTT
CAISAQGTLNTEAFF
>TRBJ2-7|once|TRBD1|TRBV19
TGTGCCAGTAGTACCGTCTTTCTCGGACAGGCCTACGAGCAGTACTTC
CASSTVFLGQAYEQYF
>TRBJ1-6|once|TRBD1|TRBV5-6
TGTGCCAGCAGCTTGGGTCCAGGGGGCGATAATTCACCCCTCCACTTT
CASSLGPGGDNSPLHF
>TRBJ2-1|.|.|TRBV7-9
TGTGCCAGCAGCTTAAGTATCGGCTACAATGAGCAGTTCTTC
CASSLSIGYNEQFF
>TRBJ2-2|.|.|TRBV5-1
TGCGCCAGCAGCCGGACTCGGGTTGACACCGGGGAGCTGTTTTTT
CASSRTRVDTGELFF
>TRBJ1-6|.|TRBD1|TRBV28
TGTGCCAGCACACTAGGGGGCCATTCACCCCTCCACTTT
CASTLGGHSPLHF
>TRBJ1-1|.|TRBD1|TRBV7-9
TGTGCCAGCAGCCACTCACAGGGGGCCTTCACTGAAGCTTTCTTT
CASSHSQGAFTEAFF
>TRBJ1-3|once|.|TRBV9
TGTGCCAGCAGCGTAGAAGGTGGGGGGTGGAACACCATATATTTT
CASSVEGGGWNTIYF
>TRBJ1-2|.|TRBD1|TRBV4-2
TGTGCCAGCAGTCAATTGGGACAGGGGGAAGGCTACACCTTC
CASSQLGQGEGYTF
>TRBJ2-7|.|TRBD1|TRBV19
TGTGCCAGTACCCAGACAGGGAACCGCTACGAGCAGTACTTC
CASTQTGNRYEQYF
>TRBJ2-7|.|TRBD1|TRBV3-1/TRBV3-2
TGTGCCAGCAGCCATTACGACAGGGGGGGCGAGCAGTACTTC
CASSHYDRGGEQYF
>TRBJ2-7|.|.|TRBV7-6
TGTGCCAGCAGCTTAGGGCCGGGGTCCTACGAGCAGTACTTC
CASSLGPGSYEQYF
>TRBJ2-3|.|TRBD1|TRBV16
TGTGCCAGCAGCCTGACAGGGGGAGATACGCAGTATTTT
CASSLTGGDTQYF
>TRBJ2-5|few|.|TRBV5-5
TGTGCCAGCAGCTTGTTTACGGCTCAGGGGTACCAAGAGACCCAGTACTTC
CASSLFTAQGYQETQYF
>TRBJ2-3|.|.|TRBV6-5
TGTGCCAGCAGTCCTAGGTCCGATACGCAGTATTTT
CASSPRSDTQYF
>TRBJ1-1|.|TRBD1|TRBV19
TGTGCCAGTAGTTGGGACAGGGGACGCGGGGTGAACACTGAAGCTTTCTTT
CASSWDRGRGVNTEAFF
>TRBJ2-2|.|.|TRBV11-3
TGTGCCAGCAGCTTAGAGGGGGCTGGAGGGGAGCTGTTTTTT
CASSLEGAGGELFF
>TRBJ1-4|.|TRBD1|TRBV5-1
TGCGCCAGCAGCTTGGCCTGGACAGGGTATCTTGATAATGAAAAACTGTTTTTT
CASSLAWTGYLDNEKLFF
>TRBJ1-3|.|TRBD1|TRBV28
TGTGCCAGCAGTTTGGGACAGGGGAACGGAAACACCATATATTTT
CASSLGQGNGNTIYF
>TRBJ1-2|.|.|TRBV6-5
TGTGCCAGCAGGGAGACAGTTTTCTCTAACTATGGCTACACCTTC
CASRETVFSNYGYTF
>TRBJ2-4|.|.|TRBV2
TGTGCCAGCAGTGATTTAAGGGGGGGCGCGTACATTCAGTACTTC
CASSDLRGGAYIQYF
>TRBJ2-7|.|.|TRBV5-1
TGCGCCAGCAGCCCGGTGGCGGTGGAGTACGAGCAGTACTTC
CASSPVAVEYEQYF
>TRBJ2-5|.|TRBD2|TRBV5-1
TGCGCCAGCAGCTTGGGGACTAGGGAAGAGACCCAGTACTTC
CASSLGTREETQYF
>TRBJ2-5|.|TRBD2|TRBV27
TGTGCCAGCAGTTTATCTAGCGGGGCTTTACCCCAGTACTTC
CASSLSSGALPQYF
>TRBJ1-2|.|.|TRBV6-5
TGTGCCAGCAGTCGCTGGCCCAGGGTGGAATATGGCTACACCTTC
CASSRWPRVEYGYTF
>TRBJ1-2|.|.|TRBV28
TGTGCCAGCAACCCGGGGGGAGGGGAGGGGTACTATGGCTACACCTTC
CASNPGGGEGYYGYTF
>TRBJ1-1|.|TRBD1|TRBV28
TGTGCCAGCAGACAACAGGGGGCGGGCGTGAACACTGAAGCTTTCTTT
CASRQQGAGVNTEAFF
>TRBJ1-2|.|.|TRBV5-6
TGTGCCAGCAGCTTGGGTTCGGGGGTGTATGGCTACACCTTC
CASSLGSGVYGYTF
>TRBJ2-2|.|.|TRBV28
TGTGCCGTGACAGACGCGAACACCGGGGAGCTGTTTTTT
CAVTDANTGELFF
>TRBJ2-1|.|TRBD2|TRBV2
TGTGCCAGCAGTGGACTAGCGGGAGCCTACAATGAGCAGTTCTTC
CASSGLAGAYNEQFF
>TRBJ2-7|.|TRBD1|TRBV5-1
TGCGCCAGCAGGTATCGGGACAGGGAGCAGTACTTC
CASRYRDREQYF
>TRBJ1-6|.|.|TRBV6-5
TGTGCCAGCAGCTTCCGGACAGCAGAAAATTCACCCCTCCACTTT
CASSFRTAENSPLHF
>TRBJ2-5|.|TRBD1|TRBV7-8
TGTGCCAGCAGCTACGGACAGGGGTCTGGAGAGACCCAGTACTTC
CASSYGQGSGETQYF
>TRBJ2-7|few|.|TRBV4-1
TGCGCCAGCAGCCAAGCGAGCGGGTTCGAGCAGTACTTC
CASSQASGFEQYF